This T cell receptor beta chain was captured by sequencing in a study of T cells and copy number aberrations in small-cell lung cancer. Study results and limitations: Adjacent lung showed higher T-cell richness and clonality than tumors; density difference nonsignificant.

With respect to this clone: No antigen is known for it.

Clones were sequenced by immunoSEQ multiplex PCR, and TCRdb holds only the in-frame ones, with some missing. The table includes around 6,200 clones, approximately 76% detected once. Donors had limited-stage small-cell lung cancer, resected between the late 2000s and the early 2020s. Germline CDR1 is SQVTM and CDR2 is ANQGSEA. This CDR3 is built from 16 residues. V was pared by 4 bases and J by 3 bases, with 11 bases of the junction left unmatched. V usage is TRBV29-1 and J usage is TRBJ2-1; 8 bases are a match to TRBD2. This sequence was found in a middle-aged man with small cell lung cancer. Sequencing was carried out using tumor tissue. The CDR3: CSVVPWTSRNYNEQFF. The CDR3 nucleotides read TGCAGCGTTGTCCCCTGGACTAGCAGGAACTACAATGAGCAGTTCTTC.